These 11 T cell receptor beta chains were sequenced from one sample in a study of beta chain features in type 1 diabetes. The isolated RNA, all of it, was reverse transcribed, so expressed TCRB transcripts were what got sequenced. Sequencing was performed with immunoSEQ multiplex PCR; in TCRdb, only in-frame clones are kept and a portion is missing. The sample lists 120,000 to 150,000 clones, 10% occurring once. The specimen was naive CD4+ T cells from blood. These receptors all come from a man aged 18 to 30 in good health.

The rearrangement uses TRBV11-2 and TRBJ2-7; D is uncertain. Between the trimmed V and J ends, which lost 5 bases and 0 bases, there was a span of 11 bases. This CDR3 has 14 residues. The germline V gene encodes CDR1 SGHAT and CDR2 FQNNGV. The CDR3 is CASSPRGNSYEQYF. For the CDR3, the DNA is TGTGCCAGCAGCCCTCGAGGCAACTCCTACGAGCAGTACTTC.

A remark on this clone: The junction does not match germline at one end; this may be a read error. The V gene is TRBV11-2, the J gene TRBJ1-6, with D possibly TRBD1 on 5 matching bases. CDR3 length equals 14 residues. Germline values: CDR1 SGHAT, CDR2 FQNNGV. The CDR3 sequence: CASSQAGADSPLHF. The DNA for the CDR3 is TGCGCCAGCAGCCAAGCTGGGGCGGATTCACCCCTCCACTTT.

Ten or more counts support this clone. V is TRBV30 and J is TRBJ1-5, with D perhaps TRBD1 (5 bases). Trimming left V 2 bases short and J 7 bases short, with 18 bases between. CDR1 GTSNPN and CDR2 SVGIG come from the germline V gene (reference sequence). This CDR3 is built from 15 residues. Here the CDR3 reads CAWSPKVRVEQPQHF. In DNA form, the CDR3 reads TGTGCCTGGAGTCCGAAGGTCAGGGTGGAGCAGCCCCAGCATTTT.

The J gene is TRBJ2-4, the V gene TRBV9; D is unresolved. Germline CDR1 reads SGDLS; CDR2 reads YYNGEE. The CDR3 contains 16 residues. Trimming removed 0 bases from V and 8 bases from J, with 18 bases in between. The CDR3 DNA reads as TGTGCCAGCAGCGTAGCGCCAACCGGGTCTCGGGACATTCAGTACTTC. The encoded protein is CASSVAPTGSRDIQYF.

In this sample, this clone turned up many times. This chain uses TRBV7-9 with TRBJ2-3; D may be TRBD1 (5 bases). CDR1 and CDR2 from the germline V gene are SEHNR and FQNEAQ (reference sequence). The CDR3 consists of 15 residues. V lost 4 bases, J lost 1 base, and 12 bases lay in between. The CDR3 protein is CASSYLQGGTDTQYF. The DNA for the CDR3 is TGTGCCAGCAGCTATTTGCAGGGTGGCACAGATACGCAGTATTTT.

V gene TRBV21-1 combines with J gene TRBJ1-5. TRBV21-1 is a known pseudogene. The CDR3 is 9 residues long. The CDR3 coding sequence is TGTGCCGCGGATCAGCCCCAGCATTTT. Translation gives CAADQPQHF.

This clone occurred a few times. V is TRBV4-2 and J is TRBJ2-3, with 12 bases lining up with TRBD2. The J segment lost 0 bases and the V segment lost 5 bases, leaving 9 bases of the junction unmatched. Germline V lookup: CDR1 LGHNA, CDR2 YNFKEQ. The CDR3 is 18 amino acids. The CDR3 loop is CASSDRLAGALSTDTQYF. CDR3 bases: TGTGCCAGCAGCGACCGACTAGCGGGGGCCCTTAGCACAGATACGCAGTATTTT.

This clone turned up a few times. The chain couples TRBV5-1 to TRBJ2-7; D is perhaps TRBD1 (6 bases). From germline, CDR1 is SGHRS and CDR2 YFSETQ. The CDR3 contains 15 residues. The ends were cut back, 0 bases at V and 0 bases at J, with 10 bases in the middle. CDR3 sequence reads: CASSLVPGDSYEQYF. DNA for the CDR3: TGCGCCAGCAGCTTGGTACCAGGGGACTCCTACGAGCAGTACTTC.

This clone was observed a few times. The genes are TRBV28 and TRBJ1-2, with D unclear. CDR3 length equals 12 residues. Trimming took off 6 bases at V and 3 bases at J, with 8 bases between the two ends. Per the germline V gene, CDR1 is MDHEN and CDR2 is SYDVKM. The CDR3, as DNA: TGTGCCAGCAGGGGAGGTGACTATGGCTACACCTTC. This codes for CASRGGDYGYTF.

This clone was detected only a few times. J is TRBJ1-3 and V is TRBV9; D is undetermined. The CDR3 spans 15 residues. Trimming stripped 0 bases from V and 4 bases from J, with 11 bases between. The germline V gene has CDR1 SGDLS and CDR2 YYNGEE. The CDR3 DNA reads TGTGCCAGCAGCGTAGCGCGATCCGCAGGAAACACCATATATTTT. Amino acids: CASSVARSAGNTIYF. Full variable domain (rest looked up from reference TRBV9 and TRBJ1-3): DSGVTQTPKHLITATGQRVTLRCSPRSGDLSVYWYQQSLDQGLQFLIQYYNGEERAKGNILERFSAQQFPDLHSELNLSSLELGDSALYFCASSVARSAGNTIYFGEGSWLTVV.

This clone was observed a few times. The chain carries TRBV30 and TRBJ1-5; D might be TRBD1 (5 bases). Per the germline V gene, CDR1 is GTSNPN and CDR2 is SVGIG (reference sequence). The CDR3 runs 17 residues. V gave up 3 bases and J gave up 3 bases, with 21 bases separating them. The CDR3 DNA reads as TGTGCCTGGAGACCCCCCTACCTGCAGGGCCACAATCAGCCCCAGCATTTT. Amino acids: CAWRPPYLQGHNQPQHF. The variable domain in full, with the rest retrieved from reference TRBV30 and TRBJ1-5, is SQTIHQWPATLVQPVGSPLSLECTVEGTSNPNLYWYRQAAGRGLQLLFYSVGIGQISSEVPQNLSASRPQDRQFILSSKKLLLSDSGFYLCAWRPPYLQGHNQPQHFGDGTRLSIL.